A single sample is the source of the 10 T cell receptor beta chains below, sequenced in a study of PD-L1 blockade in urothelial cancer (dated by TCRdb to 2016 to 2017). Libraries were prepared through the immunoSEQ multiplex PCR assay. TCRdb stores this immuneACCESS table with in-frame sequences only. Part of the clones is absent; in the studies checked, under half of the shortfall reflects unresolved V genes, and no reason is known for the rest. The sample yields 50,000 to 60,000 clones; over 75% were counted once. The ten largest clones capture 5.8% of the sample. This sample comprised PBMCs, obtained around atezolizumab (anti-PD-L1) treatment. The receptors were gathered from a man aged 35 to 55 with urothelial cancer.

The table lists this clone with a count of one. CDR3 loop: CASSPESLGYGYTF. Written as DNA, the CDR3 is TGTGCCAGCTCACCTGAAAGCCTTGGCTATGGCTACACCTTC. V and J are TRBV18 and TRBJ1-2, with unresolved D. The CDR3 has 14 amino acids. The germline V gene has CDR1 KGHSH and CDR2 LQKENI. Trimming cost V 3 bases and J 4 bases, with 12 bases left between them.

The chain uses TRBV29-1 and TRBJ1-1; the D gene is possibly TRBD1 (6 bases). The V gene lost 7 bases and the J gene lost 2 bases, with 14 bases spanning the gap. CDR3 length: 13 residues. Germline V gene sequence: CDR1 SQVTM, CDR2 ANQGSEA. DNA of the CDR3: TGCAGCGCCCACCGGACAGCCAACACTGAAGCTTTCTTT. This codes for CSAHRTANTEAFF.

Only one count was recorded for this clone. CDR3 sequence (DNA): TGTGCCAGCAGCTTGGCAGGGGTGGGTGAAAAACTGTTTTTT. Its translation is CASSLAGVGEKLFF. This chain joins TRBV5-5 and TRBJ1-4, with D possibly matching TRBD1 (6 bases). V was cut by 0 bases and J by 7 bases, with 10 bases left in between. CDR3 length equals 14 residues. Looked up from germline, CDR1 is SGHKS and CDR2 is YYEKEE (reference sequence).

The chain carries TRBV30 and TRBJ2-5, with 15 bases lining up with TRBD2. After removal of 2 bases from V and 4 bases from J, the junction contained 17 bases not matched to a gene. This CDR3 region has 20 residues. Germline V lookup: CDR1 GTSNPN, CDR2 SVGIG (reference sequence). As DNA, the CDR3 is TGTGCCTGGAGTCGACAGGCTGGACTAGCGGGAGGGCCTAGAGGAGAGACCCAGTACTTC. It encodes CAWSRQAGLAGGPRGETQYF.

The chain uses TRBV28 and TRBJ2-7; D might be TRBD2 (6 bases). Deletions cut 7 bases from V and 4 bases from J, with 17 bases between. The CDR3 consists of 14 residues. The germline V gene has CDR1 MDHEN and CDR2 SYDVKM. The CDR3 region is CASNRAGPLYEQYF. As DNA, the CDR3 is TGTGCCAGCAATCGCGCGGGGCCGCTTTACGAGCAGTACTTC.

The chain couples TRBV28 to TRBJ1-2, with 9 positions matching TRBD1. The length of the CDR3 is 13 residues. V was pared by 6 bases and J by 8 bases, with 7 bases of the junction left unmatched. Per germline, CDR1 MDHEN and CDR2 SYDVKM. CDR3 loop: CASSGTGPRGYTF. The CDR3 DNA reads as TGTGCCAGCAGCGGGACAGGGCCGCGGGGCTACACCTTC.

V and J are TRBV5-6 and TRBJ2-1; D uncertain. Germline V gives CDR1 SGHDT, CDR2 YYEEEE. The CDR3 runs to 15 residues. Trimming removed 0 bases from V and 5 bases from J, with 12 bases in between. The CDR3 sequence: CASSLALILNNEQFF. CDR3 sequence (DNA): TGTGCCAGCAGCTTGGCCCTTATTTTAAACAATGAGCAGTTCTTC.

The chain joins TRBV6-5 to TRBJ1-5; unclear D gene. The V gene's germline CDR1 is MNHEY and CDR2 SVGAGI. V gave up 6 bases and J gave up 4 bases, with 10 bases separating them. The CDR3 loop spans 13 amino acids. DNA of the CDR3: TGTGCCAGCAGCGTGACACGAAATCAGCCCCAGCATTTT. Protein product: CASSVTRNQPQHF.

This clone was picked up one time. The CDR3 sequence: CASSPLGQNQPQHF. In nucleotides, the CDR3 is TGTGCCAGCAGTCCCCTGGGGCAAAATCAGCCCCAGCATTTT. V gene TRBV27 combines with J gene TRBJ1-5; weak D call: TRBD1 (5 bases). The CDR3 sequence is 14 residues long. Trimming shortened V by 5 bases and J by 4 bases, and 12 bases separated the two germline ends. Germline lookup yields CDR1 MNHEY and CDR2 SMNVEV (reference sequence).

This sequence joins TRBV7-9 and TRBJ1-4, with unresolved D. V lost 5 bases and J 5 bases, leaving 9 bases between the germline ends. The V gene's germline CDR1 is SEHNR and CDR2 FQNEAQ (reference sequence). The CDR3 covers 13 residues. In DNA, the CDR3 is TGTGCCAGCAGCCAACCCGGGAATGAAAAACTGTTTTTT. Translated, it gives CASSQPGNEKLFF.